The 8 T cell receptor beta chains listed next were all sequenced from one sample in a study of blood T cell repertoires in COVID-19. The protocol was immunoSEQ multiplex PCR, while the TCRdb copy is restricted to in-frame clones and leaves out a portion. Here the sample spans about 64,000 clones, about nine tenths being singletons. Specimen: peripheral blood. The receptors were sampled from a woman older than 75 with active COVID-19.

The rearrangement joins TRBV27 to TRBJ1-2, with D possibly being TRBD1 (5 bases). The CDR3 totals 15 residues. Trimming left V 2 bases short and J 3 bases short, with 13 bases between. Germline V gives CDR1 MNHEY, CDR2 SMNVEV (reference sequence). The CDR3: CASSLSGRADYGYTF. CDR3 bases: TGTGCCAGCAGTTTAAGTGGCAGGGCGGACTATGGCTACACCTTC.

This sequence joins TRBV28 and TRBJ1-4, with a possible D match to TRBD1 (6 bases). This CDR3 comprises 16 residues. Trimming left V 3 bases short and J 4 bases short, with 15 bases between. CDR1 is MDHEN and CDR2 is SYDVKM in the germline V gene. The CDR3 DNA follows: TGTGCCAGCAGTTTTCGGACAGAACGGCGTAATGAAAAACTGTTTTTT. It encodes CASSFRTERRNEKLFF.

The chain employs TRBV5-1 and TRBJ1-4, with 9 bases aligning to TRBD1. V was pared by 7 bases and J by 8 bases, with 9 bases of the junction left unmatched. CDR3 size: 14 residues. CDR1 and CDR2 (germline): SGHRS, YFSETQ. The CDR3 DNA sequence: TGCGCCAGCCGACAGGGGGGGTTTCGCGAAAAACTGTTTTTT. Its translation is CASRQGGFREKLFF.

V usage is TRBV27 and J usage is TRBJ1-4, with a possible D match to TRBD1 (6 bases). The CDR3 sequence is 13 residues long. Trimming shortened V by 4 bases and J by 8 bases, and 11 bases separated the two germline ends. The germline V gene has CDR1 MNHEY and CDR2 SMNVEV (reference sequence). As DNA, the CDR3 is TGTGCCAGCAGTTGGGGGGGCCGCGAAAAACTGTTTTTT. Amino acids: CASSWGGREKLFF. The full variable domain, rest sourced from reference TRBV27 and TRBJ1-4, is EAQVTQNPRYLITVTGKKLTVTCSQNMNHEYMSWYRQDPGLGLRQIYYSMNVEVTDKGDVPEGYKVSRKEKRNFPLILESPSPNQTSLYFCASSWGGREKLFFGSGTQLSVL.

The V gene is TRBV27, the J gene TRBJ1-1; D is undetermined. Germline CDR1 MNHEY, CDR2 SMNVEV (reference sequence). Trimming took 6 bases from V and 1 from J, leaving 9 bases between them. The CDR3 covers 13 residues. The CDR3 loop reads CASRSRENTEAFF. The CDR3 nucleotides read TGTGCCAGCAGGAGTCGGGAGAACACTGAAGCTTTCTTT.

The V and J genes are TRBV24-1 and TRBJ2-1, with a tentative D call TRBD1 (6 bases). Germline V gene sequence: CDR1 KGHDR, CDR2 SFDVKD. CDR3 length: 16 residues. Trimming took 7 bases from V and 0 from J, leaving 15 bases between them. The CDR3 loop reads CATSVHQGHSYNEQFF. In DNA form, the CDR3 reads TGTGCCACCAGCGTCCATCAGGGGCACTCCTACAATGAGCAGTTCTTC.

The rearrangement links TRBV29-1 to TRBJ2-7; D ambiguous. Germline CDR1 reads SQVTM; CDR2 reads ANQGSEA. This CDR3 contains 11 residues. V lost 3 bases to trimming and J lost 12 bases, with 15 bases between them. For the CDR3, the DNA is TGCAGCGTTGAGAGCGAAAGGTCAATGTACGTC. Translation gives CSVESERSMYV.

The V gene is TRBV7-2, the J gene TRBJ2-3; 10 bases are shared with TRBD1. CDR3 length: 15 amino acids. V lost 6 bases and J lost 1; bases outside the gene matches: 4. CDR1 and CDR2 from the germline V gene are SGHTA and FQGNSA. The DNA of the CDR3 is TGTGCCAGCAGAACCGGGACAGGGGGCACAGATACGCAGTATTTT. This codes for CASRTGTGGTDTQYF. Full variable domain (missing parts from reference TRBV7-2 and TRBJ2-3): GAGVSQSPSNKVTEKGKDVELRCDPISGHTALYWYRQSLGQGLEFLIYFQGNSAPDKSGLPSDRFSAERTGGSVSTLTIQRTQQEDSAVYLCASRTGTGGTDTQYFGPGTRLTVL.